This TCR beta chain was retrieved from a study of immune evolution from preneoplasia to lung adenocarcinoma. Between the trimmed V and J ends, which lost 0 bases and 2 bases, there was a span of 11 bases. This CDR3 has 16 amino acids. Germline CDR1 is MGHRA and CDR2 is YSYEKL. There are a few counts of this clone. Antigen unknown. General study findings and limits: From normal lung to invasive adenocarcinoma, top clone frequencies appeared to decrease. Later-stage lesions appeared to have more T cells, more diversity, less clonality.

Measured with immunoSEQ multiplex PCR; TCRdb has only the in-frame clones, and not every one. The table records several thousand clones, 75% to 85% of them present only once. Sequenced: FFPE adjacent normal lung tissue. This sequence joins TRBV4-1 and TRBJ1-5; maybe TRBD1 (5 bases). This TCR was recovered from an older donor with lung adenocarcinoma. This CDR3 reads CASSQEGGLGNQPQHF. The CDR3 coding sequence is TGCGCCAGCAGCCAAGAGGGGGGTCTTGGCAATCAGCCCCAGCATTTT.